This T cell receptor beta chain was sequenced during a study of T cells in localized non-small cell lung cancer. Repertoires were generated with immunoSEQ multiplex PCR, while TCRdb's copy carries only in-frame clones and drops some. The data contain 4,200 or so clones, about 25% of them singletons. Germline V gene sequence: CDR1 SGHNT, CDR2 YENEEA. The CDR3 covers 14 residues. V was pared by 3 bases and J by 3 bases, with 11 bases between. This clone is medium-sized in the sample. The sample consisted of lung tumor tissue, taken before any cancer treatment. The rearrangement links TRBV11-3 to TRBJ1-2, with D possibly TRBD1 on 5 matching bases. The receptor's source is a male donor aged 60 or over with stage I lung adenocarcinoma. CDR3 in amino acids: CASSLGGTDYGYTF. Written as DNA, the CDR3 is TGTGCCAGCAGCTTGGGGGGGACTGACTATGGCTACACCTTC.